This is a list of T cell receptor beta chains from one sample in a study of T cell changes during pregnancy in multiple sclerosis. Libraries were prepared by immunoSEQ multiplex PCR; TCRdb keeps only in-frame clonotypes and omits some of them. Of approximately 51,000 clones listed, roughly 94% are singletons. Sequences were derived from CD4+ T cells from peripheral blood mononuclear cells, sampled in the second trimester of pregnancy. Every receptor here comes from a female donor with multiple sclerosis, enrolled in a pregnancy study. CDR3s include the opening cysteine and the closing phenylalanine or tryptophan. A D gene is named only where the DNA matches it firmly. Size is omitted from some rows. Given values are once, few, many or a class for expanded clones.

v_gene	len	d_gene	j_gene	abundance	CDR3aa	CDR3nt
TRBV7-3	13	TRBD1	TRBJ1-2	many	CASSKEQGNGYTF	TGTGCCAGCAGCAAGGAACAGGGGAATGGCTACACCTTC
TRBV27	15	-	TRBJ1-2	-	CASSPTPAGDYGYTF	TGTGCCAGCAGCCCTACGCCGGCAGGGGACTATGGCTACACCTTC
TRBV7-2	13	-	TRBJ2-3	once	CASRQGSTDTQYF	TGTGCCAGCCGGCAGGGCAGCACAGATACGCAGTATTTT
TRBV6-5	12	-	TRBJ2-5	-	CASRGDQETQYF	TGTGCCAGCAGGGGAGATCAAGAGACCCAGTACTTC
TRBV7-9	14	-	TRBJ1-5	-	CASSLLGDNQPQHF	TGTGCCAGCAGCTTACTAGGGGACAATCAGCCCCAGCATTTT
TRBV7-2	14	-	TRBJ1-2	-	CASSFDRGNYGYTF	TGTGCCAGCAGCTTCGATCGGGGGAACTATGGCTACACCTTC
TRBV18	13	-	TRBJ1-1	-	CASSSRGNTEAFF	TGTGCCAGCTCAAGCCGGGGGAACACTGAAGCTTTCTTT
TRBV4-2	16	TRBD2	TRBJ2-3	-	CASSQELAGGQDTQYF	TGTGCCAGCAGCCAAGAACTAGCGGGGGGGCAAGATACGCAGTATTTT
TRBV5-1	15	-	TRBJ2-6	once	CASREGWTGANVLTF	TGCGCCAGCAGGGAGGGGTGGACTGGGGCCAACGTCCTGACTTTC
TRBV11-2	12	-	TRBJ1-1	-	CASSLSNTEAFF	TGTGCCAGCAGCTTATCAAACACTGAAGCTTTCTTT
TRBV4-3	13	-	TRBJ1-1	-	CASSPQVNTEAFF	TGCGCCAGCAGCCCACAGGTGAACACTGAAGCTTTCTTT
TRBV7-6	16	TRBD2	TRBJ2-3	-	CASSLVGLAGSDTQYF	TGTGCCAGCAGCTTAGTGGGACTAGCGGGGAGCGATACGCAGTATTTT
TRBV7-7	16	-	TRBJ2-3	-	CASSLAGGAGTDTQYF	TGTGCCAGCAGCTTAGCGGGGGGGGCCGGTACAGATACGCAGTATTTT
TRBV6-5	13	-	TRBJ2-7	-	CASHSRGSYEQYF	TGTGCCAGCCACAGTAGGGGCTCCTACGAGCAGTACTTC
TRBV9	18	TRBD1	TRBJ1-2	once	CASSASQGQANSGYGYTF	TGTGCCAGCAGCGCCTCACAGGGACAGGCGAATTCTGGCTATGGCTACACCTTC
TRBV6-6	15	TRBD1	TRBJ2-1	once	CASSYAQQGNNEQFF	TGTGCCAGCAGTTACGCCCAACAGGGGAACAATGAGCAGTTCTTC
TRBV5-1	15	-	TRBJ2-7	-	CASSSGTGLSYEQYF	TGCGCCAGCAGCTCCGGGACGGGACTTTCCTACGAGCAGTACTTC
TRBV5-1	15	TRBD2	TRBJ2-1	-	CASSLVSGANNEQFF	TGCGCCAGCAGCTTGGTTAGCGGGGCAAACAATGAGCAGTTCTTC
TRBV19	13	-	TRBJ1-1	-	CASSTGVGTEAFF	TGTGCCAGTAGTACAGGGGTGGGTACTGAAGCTTTCTTT
TRBV9	18	TRBD2	TRBJ2-3	-	CASSATGTSGGSTDTQYF	TGTGCCAGCAGCGCGACCGGGACTAGCGGGGGAAGCACAGATACGCAGTATTTT
TRBV19	13	-	TRBJ2-7	-	CASSSDWSYEQYF	TGTGCCAGTAGTTCGGACTGGTCCTACGAGCAGTACTTC
TRBV14	13	TRBD1	TRBJ1-2	-	CASSLRGGGGYTF	TGTGCCAGCAGCCTACGAGGGGGCGGAGGCTACACCTTC
TRBV4-2	19	TRBD2	TRBJ2-3	-	CASSQGLNSGGTDTDTQYF	TGTGCCAGCAGCCAAGGTTTGAATAGCGGGGGGACTGACACAGATACGCAGTATTTT
TRBV7-2	15	-	TRBJ1-2	-	CASSFSVREEYGYTF	TGTGCCAGCAGCTTCTCGGTCCGGGAGGAGTATGGCTACACCTTC
TRBV4-2	15	-	TRBJ1-2	-	CASSQDEGLNYGYTF	TGTGCCAGCAGCCAAGATGAGGGACTCAACTATGGCTACACCTTC
TRBV7-5	13	-	TRBJ1-2	-	CVRSHDIIYGYTF	TGTGTCAGAAGCCACGACATTATTTATGGCTACACCTTC
TRBV10-3	15	-	TRBJ1-6	-	CAISRERSRNSPLHF	TGTGCCATCAGCCGAGAGCGGTCCCGGAATTCACCCCTCCACTTT
TRBV6-4	16	TRBD2	TRBJ2-1	-	CASNPRSGGAFNEQFF	TGTGCCAGCAACCCACGTAGCGGGGGGGCCTTCAATGAGCAGTTCTTC
TRBV6-1	14	-	TRBJ2-5	-	CASSEQAGVETQYF	TGTGCCAGCAGTGAACAGGCCGGGGTGGAGACCCAGTACTTC